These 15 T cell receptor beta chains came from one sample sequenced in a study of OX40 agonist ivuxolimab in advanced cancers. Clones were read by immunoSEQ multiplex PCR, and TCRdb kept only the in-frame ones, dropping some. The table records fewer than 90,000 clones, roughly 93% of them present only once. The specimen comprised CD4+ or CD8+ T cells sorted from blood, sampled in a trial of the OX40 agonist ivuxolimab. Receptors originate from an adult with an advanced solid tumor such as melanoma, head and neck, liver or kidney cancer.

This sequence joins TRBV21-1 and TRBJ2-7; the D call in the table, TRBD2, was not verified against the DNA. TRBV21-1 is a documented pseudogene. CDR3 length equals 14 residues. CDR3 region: CASGNWTSNYEQYF. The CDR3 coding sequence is TGTGCCAGCGGGAACTGGACTAGCAACTACGAGCAGTACTTC.

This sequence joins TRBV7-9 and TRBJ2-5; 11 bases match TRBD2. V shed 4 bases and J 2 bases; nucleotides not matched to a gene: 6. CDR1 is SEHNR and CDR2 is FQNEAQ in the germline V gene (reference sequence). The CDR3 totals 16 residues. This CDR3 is CASSSRTSGPQETQYF. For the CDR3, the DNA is TGTGCCAGCAGCTCCCGGACTAGCGGGCCACAAGAGACCCAGTACTTC.

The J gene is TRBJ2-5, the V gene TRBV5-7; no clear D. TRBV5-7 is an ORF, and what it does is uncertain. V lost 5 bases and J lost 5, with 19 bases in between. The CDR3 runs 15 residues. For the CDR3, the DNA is TGTGCCAGCAGTCATCCCCCCGCGGTGGTGGAGACCCAGTACTTC. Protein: CASSHPPAVVETQYF.

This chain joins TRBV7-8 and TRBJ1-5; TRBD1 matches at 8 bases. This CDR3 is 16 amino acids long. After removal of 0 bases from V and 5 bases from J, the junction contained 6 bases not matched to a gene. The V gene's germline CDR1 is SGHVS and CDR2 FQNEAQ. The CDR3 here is CASSLAHLTGDQPQHF. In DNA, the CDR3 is TGTGCCAGCAGCTTAGCGCATTTGACAGGGGATCAGCCCCAGCATTTT. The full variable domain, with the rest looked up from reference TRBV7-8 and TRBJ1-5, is GAGVSQSPRYKVAKRGQDVALRCDPISGHVSLFWYQQALGQGPEFLTYFQNEAQLDKSGLPSDRFFAERPEGSVSTLKIQRTQQEDSAVYLCASSLAHLTGDQPQHFGDGTRLSIL.

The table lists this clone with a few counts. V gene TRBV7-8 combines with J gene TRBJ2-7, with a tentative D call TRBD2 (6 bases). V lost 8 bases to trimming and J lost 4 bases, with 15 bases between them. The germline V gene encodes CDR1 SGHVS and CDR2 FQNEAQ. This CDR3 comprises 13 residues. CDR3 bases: TGTGCCAGCCGCCAGGGAGGTAGATACGAGCAGTACTTC. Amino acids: CASRQGGRYEQYF.

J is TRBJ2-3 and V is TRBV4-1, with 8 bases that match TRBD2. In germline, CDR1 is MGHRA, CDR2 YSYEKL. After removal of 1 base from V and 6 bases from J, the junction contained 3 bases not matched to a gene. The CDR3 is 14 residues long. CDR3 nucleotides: TGCGCCAGCAGCCAAGCTCTAGCGGGTGATACGCAGTATTTT. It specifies CASSQALAGDTQYF.

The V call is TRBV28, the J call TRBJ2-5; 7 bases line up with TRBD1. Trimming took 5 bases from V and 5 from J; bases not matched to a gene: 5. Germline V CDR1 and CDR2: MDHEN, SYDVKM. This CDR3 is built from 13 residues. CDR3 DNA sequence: TGTGCCAGCAGTCAAACAGGGGATGAGACCCAGTACTTC. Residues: CASSQTGDETQYF.

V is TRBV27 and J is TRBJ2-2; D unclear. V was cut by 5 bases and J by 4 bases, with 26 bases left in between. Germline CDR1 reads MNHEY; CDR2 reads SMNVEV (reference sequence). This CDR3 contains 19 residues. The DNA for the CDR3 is TGTGCCAGCAGTCCTTTAGGTTTTGGGAACAGCCCCGTCACCGGGGAGCTGTTTTTT. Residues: CASSPLGFGNSPVTGELFF.

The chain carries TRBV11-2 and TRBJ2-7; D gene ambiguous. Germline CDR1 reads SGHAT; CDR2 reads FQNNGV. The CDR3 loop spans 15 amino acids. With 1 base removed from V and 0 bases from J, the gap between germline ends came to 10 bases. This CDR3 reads CASSLAPVSSYEQYF. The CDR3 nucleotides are TGTGCCAGCAGCTTAGCCCCAGTAAGCTCCTACGAGCAGTACTTC.

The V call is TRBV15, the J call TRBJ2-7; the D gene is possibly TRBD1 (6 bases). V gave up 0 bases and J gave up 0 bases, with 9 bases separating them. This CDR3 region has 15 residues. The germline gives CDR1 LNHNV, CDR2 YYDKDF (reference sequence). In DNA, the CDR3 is TGTGCCACCAGCAGAGATAACAGGGACTCCTACGAGCAGTACTTC. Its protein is CATSRDNRDSYEQYF.

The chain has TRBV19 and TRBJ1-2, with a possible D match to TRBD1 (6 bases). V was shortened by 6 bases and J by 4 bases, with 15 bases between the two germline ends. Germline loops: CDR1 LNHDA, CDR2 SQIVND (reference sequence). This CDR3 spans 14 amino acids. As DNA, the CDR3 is TGTGCCAGTAGCCCGGACAGAGCCCCCTATGGCTACACCTTC. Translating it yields CASSPDRAPYGYTF.

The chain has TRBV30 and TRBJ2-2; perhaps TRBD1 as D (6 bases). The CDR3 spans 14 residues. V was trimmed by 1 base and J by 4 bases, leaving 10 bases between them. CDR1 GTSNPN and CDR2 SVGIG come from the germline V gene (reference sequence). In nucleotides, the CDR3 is TGTGCCTGGAGTGACAGGGTATCCACCGGGGAGCTGTTTTTT. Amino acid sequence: CAWSDRVSTGELFF.

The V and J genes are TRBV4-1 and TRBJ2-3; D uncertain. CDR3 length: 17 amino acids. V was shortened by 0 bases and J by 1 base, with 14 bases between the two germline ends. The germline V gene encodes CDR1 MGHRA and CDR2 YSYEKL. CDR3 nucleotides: TGCGCCAGCAGCCAAGACGACGGTTTGGTAGGCACAGATACGCAGTATTTT. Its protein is CASSQDDGLVGTDTQYF.

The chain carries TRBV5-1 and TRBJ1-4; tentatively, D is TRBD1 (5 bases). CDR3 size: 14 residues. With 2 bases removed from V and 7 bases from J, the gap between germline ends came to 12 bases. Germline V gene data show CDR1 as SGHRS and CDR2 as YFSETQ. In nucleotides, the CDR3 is TGCGCCAGCAGCTTCGGGACCCGGGGTGAAAAACTGTTTTTT. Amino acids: CASSFGTRGEKLFF.

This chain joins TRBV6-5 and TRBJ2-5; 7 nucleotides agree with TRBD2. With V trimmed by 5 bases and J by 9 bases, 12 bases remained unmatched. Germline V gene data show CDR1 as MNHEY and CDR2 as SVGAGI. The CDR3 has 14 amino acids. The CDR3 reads CASSPSGTKVSQYF. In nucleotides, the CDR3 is TGTGCCAGCAGTCCCTCCGGGACTAAGGTGTCCCAGTACTTC.